These T cell receptor beta chains were read from a single sample in a study of cytomegalovirus exposure and HLA in healthy donors. The method was immunoSEQ multiplex PCR; TCRdb's version includes in-frame clones alone and lacks a portion of them. This sample contains about 91,000 clones. Material: PBMCs. Receptors were obtained from a woman in her twenties or thirties in good health and CMV-seronegative. Each CDR3 is given with its conserved first and last residue. Each record gives: J gene, V gene, D gene, CDR3 DNA, CDR3 protein. A D gene is named only where the DNA matches it firmly.

J gene: TRBJ2-1; V gene: TRBV7-8; D gene: NA; CDR3 DNA: TGTGCCAGCAGCCCCAGGGACTTAAACAATGAGCAGTTCTTC; CDR3 protein: CASSPRDLNNEQFF
J gene: TRBJ2-1; V gene: TRBV2; D gene: TRBD1; CDR3 DNA: TGTGCCAGCAGGGACAGGGGCAATGAGCAGTTCTTC; CDR3 protein: CASRDRGNEQFF
J gene: TRBJ2-5; V gene: TRBV7-3; D gene: NA; CDR3 DNA: TGTGCCAGCAGCTTACTAGTGGCAGAGACCCAGTACTTC; CDR3 protein: CASSLLVAETQYF
J gene: TRBJ1-4; V gene: TRBV5-1; D gene: TRBD1; CDR3 DNA: TGCGCCAGCAGCTTGGAACAGGGGAGGGAAAAACTGTTTTTT; CDR3 protein: CASSLEQGREKLFF
J gene: TRBJ1-1; V gene: TRBV5-1; D gene: NA; CDR3 DNA: TGCGCCAGCAGCTTGAGCGGGGGCACTGAAGCTTTCTTT; CDR3 protein: CASSLSGGTEAFF
J gene: TRBJ2-7; V gene: TRBV5-6; D gene: NA; CDR3 DNA: TGTGCCAGCAGCTTGTGGGGGGGCACATCCTACGAGCAGTACTTC; CDR3 protein: CASSLWGGTSYEQYF
J gene: TRBJ1-3; V gene: TRBV4-1; D gene: TRBD1; CDR3 DNA: TGCGCCAGCAGCCAACCAGGGGGCAAAAGAAACACCATATATTTT; CDR3 protein: CASSQPGGKRNTIYF
J gene: TRBJ1-6; V gene: TRBV13; D gene: NA; CDR3 DNA: TGTGCCAGCAGCTTACAGGGGCCCGGTTCACCCCTCCACTTT; CDR3 protein: CASSLQGPGSPLHF
J gene: TRBJ1-2; V gene: TRBV7-9; D gene: TRBD1; CDR3 DNA: TGTGCCAGCAGCCCCAAATCGGACAGGGCGGGCTACACCTTC; CDR3 protein: CASSPKSDRAGYTF
J gene: TRBJ1-1; V gene: TRBV19; D gene: TRBD1; CDR3 DNA: TGTGCCAGTAGATCTCCGTGGACAGGGACCCGCTCCGGTTTCTTT; CDR3 protein: CASRSPWTGTRSGFF
J gene: TRBJ1-4; V gene: TRBV2; D gene: TRBD1; CDR3 DNA: TGTGCCACTAGACAGGGGAATAATGAAAAACTGTTTTTT; CDR3 protein: CATRQGNNEKLFF
J gene: TRBJ2-3; V gene: TRBV30; D gene: TRBD1; CDR3 DNA: TGTGCCTGGACTTTGGTTGACAGGGCCGGAAAGTCTCCCACAGATACGCAGTATTTT; CDR3 protein: CAWTLVDRAGKSPTDTQYF
J gene: TRBJ1-2; V gene: TRBV28; D gene: NA; CDR3 DNA: TGTGCCAGCAGTTTTAATCCTGACTATGGCTACACCTTC; CDR3 protein: CASSFNPDYGYTF
J gene: TRBJ1-4; V gene: TRBV29-1; D gene: TRBD1; CDR3 DNA: TGCAGCGTTTGTGGGACAGGGGGCTTGGAAAAACTGTTTTTT; CDR3 protein: CSVCGTGGLEKLFF
J gene: TRBJ1-1; V gene: TRBV5-1; D gene: NA; CDR3 DNA: TGCGCCAGCAGCTTGAAGGGAGGAAGCACTGAAGCTTTCTTT; CDR3 protein: CASSLKGGSTEAFF
J gene: TRBJ2-5; V gene: TRBV5-4; D gene: NA; CDR3 DNA: TGTGCCAGCAGCCTCAGGGAAGGGCGGGAGACCCAGTACTTC; CDR3 protein: CASSLREGRETQYF
J gene: TRBJ2-5; V gene: TRBV28; D gene: NA; CDR3 DNA: TGTGCCAGCAGTCGCGTTCAGGGACAAGAGACCCAGTACTTC; CDR3 protein: CASSRVQGQETQYF
J gene: TRBJ1-1; V gene: TRBV5-6; D gene: NA; CDR3 DNA: TGTGCCAGCAGCCAATGGTGGCATCTGAACACTGAAGCTTTCTTT; CDR3 protein: CASSQWWHLNTEAFF
J gene: TRBJ2-7; V gene: TRBV4-1; D gene: NA; CDR3 DNA: TGCGCCAGCAGCCAAGTAGCGGACCAGGGTGACGAGCAGTACTTC; CDR3 protein: CASSQVADQGDEQYF
J gene: TRBJ2-7; V gene: TRBV19; D gene: NA; CDR3 DNA: TGTGCCAGTAGTATTAGGGAAGAGGGCTACGAGCAGTACTTC; CDR3 protein: CASSIREEGYEQYF
J gene: TRBJ2-1; V gene: TRBV5-4; D gene: NA; CDR3 DNA: TGTGCCAGCAGCTTGGGGGAGTTAGGCTATGAGCAGTTCTTC; CDR3 protein: CASSLGELGYEQFF
J gene: TRBJ2-1; V gene: TRBV6-5; D gene: NA; CDR3 DNA: TGTGCCAGCAGTTACTCCGGGGTGAAGGGGCAGTTCTTC; CDR3 protein: CASSYSGVKGQFF
J gene: TRBJ1-1; V gene: TRBV7-9; D gene: TRBD1; CDR3 DNA: TGTGCCAGCAGCCCGGGACAGGGTAACCATGAAGCTTTCTTT; CDR3 protein: CASSPGQGNHEAFF
J gene: TRBJ2-3; V gene: TRBV5-4; D gene: TRBD2; CDR3 DNA: TGTGCCAGCAGCCGTGGATCGAGCGGGAGGAAGGTCACAGATACGCAGTATTTT; CDR3 protein: CASSRGSSGRKVTDTQYF
J gene: TRBJ2-4; V gene: TRBV2; D gene: NA; CDR3 DNA: TGTGCCAGCAGCCTGGCCCCATGGATTCAGTACTTC; CDR3 protein: CASSLAPWIQYF
J gene: TRBJ2-7; V gene: TRBV7-3; D gene: NA; CDR3 DNA: TGTGCCAGCAGCCCACCTAACCACTACGAGCAGTACTTC; CDR3 protein: CASSPPNHYEQYF
J gene: TRBJ1-1; V gene: TRBV12-5; D gene: NA; CDR3 DNA: TGTGCTAGTGCCTTACAGGGCGGCACTGAAGCTTTCTTT; CDR3 protein: CASALQGGTEAFF
J gene: TRBJ1-5; V gene: TRBV18; D gene: NA; CDR3 DNA: TGTGCCAGCTCACCATTACCAGCAGGGCGGGATAGCAATCAGCCCCAGCATTTT; CDR3 protein: CASSPLPAGRDSNQPQHF
J gene: TRBJ1-1; V gene: TRBV19; D gene: NA; CDR3 DNA: TGTGCCAGTAGGTCGTTAGTGAGAAGTGCGGGCACTGAAGCTTTCTTT; CDR3 protein: CASRSLVRSAGTEAFF
J gene: TRBJ2-7; V gene: TRBV25-1; D gene: TRBD1; CDR3 DNA: TGTGCCAGCAGTGGTCCGGGACAGTCCTACGAGCAGTACTTC; CDR3 protein: CASSGPGQSYEQYF
J gene: TRBJ2-5; V gene: TRBV7-2; D gene: TRBD1; CDR3 DNA: TGTGCCAGCAGCCTGGGCAGGGGGCGTTGGGAGACCCAGTACTTC; CDR3 protein: CASSLGRGRWETQYF
J gene: TRBJ2-1; V gene: TRBV6-5; D gene: TRBD2; CDR3 DNA: TGTGCCAGCAGTTACGAGACTAGCGGATACAATGAGCAGTTCTTC; CDR3 protein: CASSYETSGYNEQFF
J gene: TRBJ1-1; V gene: TRBV7-7; D gene: NA; CDR3 DNA: TGTGCTAGCAGCTTAGGAGAGAACACTGAAGCTTTCTTT; CDR3 protein: CASSLGENTEAFF
J gene: TRBJ1-2; V gene: TRBV28; D gene: TRBD1; CDR3 DNA: TGTGCCAGCAACACCCTGACAGGGGGTATATCCTATGGCTACACCTTC; CDR3 protein: CASNTLTGGISYGYTF
J gene: TRBJ2-7; V gene: TRBV2; D gene: NA; CDR3 DNA: TGTGCCAGCAGTATAGGTAGGGGCCTCTACGAGCAGTACTTC; CDR3 protein: CASSIGRGLYEQYF